Detailed here is one TCR beta chain. The antigen remains unidentified. The sample is drawn from a study of shared clonotypes between healthy human individuals. General study points: Sharing across four donors was highest in naive CD4 (roughly 5%) and lowest in memory CD8 (0.4%).

Naive-designated CD8 cells lacked CD45RO, were positively enriched for CCR7, and omitted terminally differentiated effector memory CD45RA+ cells. All donors were Caucasian adults living in Nashville, Tennessee. Using immunoSEQ multiplex PCR, the repertoire was profiled, and TCRdb retains in-frame clones only, with some absent. The table shows millions of clones, with just under 95% occurring only once. V was pared by 8 bases and J by 0 bases, with 9 bases of the junction left unmatched. There are 15 residues in the CDR3. CDR1 is MNHEY and CDR2 is SMNVEV in the germline V gene (reference sequence). This chain uses TRBV27 with TRBJ1-2; 7 nucleotides match TRBD1. The material sequenced was naive CD8+ T cells sorted from blood. This clonotype originated in a man aged 18-30 years in good health. The CDR3 coding sequence is TGTGCCAGCGCCGGTTCCGGGACAGCTAACTATGGCTACACCTTC. Its protein product is CASAGSGTANYGYTF.